This T cell receptor (beta chain) came from a study of molecular identifiers for immune sequencing clone quantification. Overall study: Within a replicate experiment, RNA obtained from either about 21,000 or 97,000 naive CD8 cells was divided into five aliquots, and four of those aliquots were then sequenced. Study results and caveats: Spike-in Jurkat TCR RNA from a single cell reportedly registered among one million naive cells. Effector cells kept over 98% of their molecules in clones above 20 RNA copies, while naive cells kept under 1% there.

The CDR3 contains 12 residues. The V gene's germline CDR1 is GTSNPN and CDR2 SVGIG (reference sequence). Unmatched junction bases numbered 6, after V lost 8 bases and J lost 2 bases. This clonotype was seen just once. Its target is unknown. A much larger clone lies one base from this, so it may be a read error. Each CDR3 protein gets one entry after TCRdb re-called the PCR reads with MiXCR. The sample has fewer than 350,000 distinct CDR3 sequences; about 23% are singletons. This TCR derives from a human donor in good health. Some libraries in this study had Jurkat cell RNA spiked in. This chain uses TRBV30 with TRBJ2-7, with 7 bases aligning to TRBD2. Material: naive CD8+ T cells from blood, with Jurkat cell RNA spiked in. Subset indicated: FACS-sorted CD8+CD4-CCR7+CD45RA+ naive T cells. This CDR3 is CAGLAEPYEQYF. CDR3 DNA: TGTGCCGGGCTAGCGGAGCCCTACGAGCAGTACTTC. Together with reference TRBV30 and TRBJ2-7, the CDR3 gives the full variable domain: SQTIHQWPATLVQPVGSPLSLECTVEGTSNPNLYWYRQAAGRGLQLLFYSVGIGQISSEVPQNLSASRPQDRQFILSSKKLLLSDSGFYLCAGLAEPYEQYFGPGTRLTVT.